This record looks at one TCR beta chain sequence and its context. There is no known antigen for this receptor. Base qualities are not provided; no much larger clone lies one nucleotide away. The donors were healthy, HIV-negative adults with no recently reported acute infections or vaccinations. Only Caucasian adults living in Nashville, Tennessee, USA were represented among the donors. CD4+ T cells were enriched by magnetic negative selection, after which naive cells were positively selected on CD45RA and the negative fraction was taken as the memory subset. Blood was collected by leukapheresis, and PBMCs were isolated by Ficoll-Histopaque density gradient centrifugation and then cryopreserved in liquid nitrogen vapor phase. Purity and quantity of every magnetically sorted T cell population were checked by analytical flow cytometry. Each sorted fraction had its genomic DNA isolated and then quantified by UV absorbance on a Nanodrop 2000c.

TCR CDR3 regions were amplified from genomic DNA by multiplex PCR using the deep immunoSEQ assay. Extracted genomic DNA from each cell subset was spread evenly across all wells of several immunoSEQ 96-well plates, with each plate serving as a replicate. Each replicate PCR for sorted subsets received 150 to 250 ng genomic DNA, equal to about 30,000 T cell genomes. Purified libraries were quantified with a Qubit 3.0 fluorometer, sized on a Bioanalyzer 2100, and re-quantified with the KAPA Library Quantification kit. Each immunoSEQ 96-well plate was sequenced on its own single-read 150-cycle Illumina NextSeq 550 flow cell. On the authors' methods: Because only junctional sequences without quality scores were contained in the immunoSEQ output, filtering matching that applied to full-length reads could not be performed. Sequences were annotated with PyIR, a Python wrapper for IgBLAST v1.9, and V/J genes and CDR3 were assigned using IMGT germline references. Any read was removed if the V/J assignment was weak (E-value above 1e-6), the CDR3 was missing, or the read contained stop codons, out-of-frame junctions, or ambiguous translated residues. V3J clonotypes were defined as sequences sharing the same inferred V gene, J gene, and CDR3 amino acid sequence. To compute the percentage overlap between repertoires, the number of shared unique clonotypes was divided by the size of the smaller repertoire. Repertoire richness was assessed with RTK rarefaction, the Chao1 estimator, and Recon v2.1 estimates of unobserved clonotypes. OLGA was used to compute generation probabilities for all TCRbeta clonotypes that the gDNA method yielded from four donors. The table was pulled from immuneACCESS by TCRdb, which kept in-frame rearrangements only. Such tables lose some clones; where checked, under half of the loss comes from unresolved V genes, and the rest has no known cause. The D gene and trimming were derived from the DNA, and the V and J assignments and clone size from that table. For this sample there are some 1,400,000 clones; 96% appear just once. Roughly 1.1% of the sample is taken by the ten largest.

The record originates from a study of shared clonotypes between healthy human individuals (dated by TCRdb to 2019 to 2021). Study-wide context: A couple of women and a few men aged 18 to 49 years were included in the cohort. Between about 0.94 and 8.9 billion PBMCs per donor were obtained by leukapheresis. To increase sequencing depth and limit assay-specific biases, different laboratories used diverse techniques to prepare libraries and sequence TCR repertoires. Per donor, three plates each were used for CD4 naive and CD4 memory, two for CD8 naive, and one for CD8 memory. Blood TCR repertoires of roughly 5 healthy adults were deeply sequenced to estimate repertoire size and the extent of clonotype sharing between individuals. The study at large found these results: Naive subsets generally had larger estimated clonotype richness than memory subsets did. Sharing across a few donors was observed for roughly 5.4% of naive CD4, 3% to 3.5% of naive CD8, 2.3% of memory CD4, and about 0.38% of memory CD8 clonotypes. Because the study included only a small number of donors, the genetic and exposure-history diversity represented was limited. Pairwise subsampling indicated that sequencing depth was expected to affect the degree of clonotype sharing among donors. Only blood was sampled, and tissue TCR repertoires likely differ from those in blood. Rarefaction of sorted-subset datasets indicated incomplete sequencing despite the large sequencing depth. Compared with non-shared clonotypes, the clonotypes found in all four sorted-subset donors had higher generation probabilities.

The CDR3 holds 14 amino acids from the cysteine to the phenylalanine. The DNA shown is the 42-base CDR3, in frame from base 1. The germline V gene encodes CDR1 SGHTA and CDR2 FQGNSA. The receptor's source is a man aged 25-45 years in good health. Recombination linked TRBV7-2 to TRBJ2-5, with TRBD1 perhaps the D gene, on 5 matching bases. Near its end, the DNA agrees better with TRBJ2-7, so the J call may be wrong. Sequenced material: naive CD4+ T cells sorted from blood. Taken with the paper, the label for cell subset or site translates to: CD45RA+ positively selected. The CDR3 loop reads CASAPVRASYEQYF. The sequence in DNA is TGTGCCAGCGCTCCGGTCAGGGCTTCCTACGAGCAGTACTTC.